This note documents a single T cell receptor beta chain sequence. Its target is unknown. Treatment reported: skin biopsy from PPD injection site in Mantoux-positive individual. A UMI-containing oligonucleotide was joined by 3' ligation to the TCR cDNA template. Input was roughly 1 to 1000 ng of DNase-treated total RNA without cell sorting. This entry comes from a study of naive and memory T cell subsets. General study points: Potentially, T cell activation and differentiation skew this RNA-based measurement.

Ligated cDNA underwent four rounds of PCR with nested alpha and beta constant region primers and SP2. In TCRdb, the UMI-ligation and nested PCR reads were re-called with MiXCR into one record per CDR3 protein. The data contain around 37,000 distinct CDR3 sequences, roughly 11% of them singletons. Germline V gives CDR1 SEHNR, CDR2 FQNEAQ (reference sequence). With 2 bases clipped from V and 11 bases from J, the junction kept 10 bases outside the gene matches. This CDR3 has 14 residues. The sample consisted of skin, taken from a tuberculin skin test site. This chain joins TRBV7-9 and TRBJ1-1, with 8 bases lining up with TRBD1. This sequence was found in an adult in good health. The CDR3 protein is CASSLQPGTGGAFF. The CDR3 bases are TGTGCCAGCAGCTTACAGCCGGGGACAGGAGGGGCTTTCTTT.